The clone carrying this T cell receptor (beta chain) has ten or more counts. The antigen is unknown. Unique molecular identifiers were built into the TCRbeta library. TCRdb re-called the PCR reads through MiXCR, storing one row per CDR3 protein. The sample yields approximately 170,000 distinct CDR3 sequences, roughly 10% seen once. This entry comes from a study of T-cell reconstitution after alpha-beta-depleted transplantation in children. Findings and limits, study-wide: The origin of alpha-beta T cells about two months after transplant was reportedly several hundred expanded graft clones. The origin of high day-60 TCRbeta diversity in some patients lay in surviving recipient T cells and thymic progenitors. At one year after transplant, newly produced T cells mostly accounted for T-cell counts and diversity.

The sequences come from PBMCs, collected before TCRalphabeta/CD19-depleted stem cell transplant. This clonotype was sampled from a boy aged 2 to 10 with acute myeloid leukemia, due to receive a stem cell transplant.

The CDR3 DNA sequence: TGTGCCATCGGGGTTTCAAACCAAGAGACCCAGTACTTC. Protein product: CAIGVSNQETQYF. The rearrangement joins TRBV10-3 to TRBJ2-5; D remains ambiguous. The CDR3 consists of 13 residues. Germline CDR1 is ENHRY and CDR2 is SYGVKD. Trimming pared 8 bases from V and 0 bases from J, leaving 10 bases between.